Following are 18 T cell receptor beta chains from one sample sequenced in a study of CD8+ T cells in alopecia areata. As the sequencing template, cDNA was produced by extracting RNA and reverse transcribing it. Method: immunoSEQ multiplex PCR; TCRdb's copy keeps in-frame clones and lacks some. The repertoire holds tens of thousands of clones, with around 62% as singletons. Sequences were obtained from NKG2D-high CD8+ T cells sorted from blood. All receptors come from a human donor with alopecia areata.

V and J are TRBV6-5 and TRBJ1-5, with a possible D match to TRBD1 (6 bases). The CDR3 is 14 amino acids. V dropped 6 bases and J dropped 2 bases, with 11 bases sitting between them. Per germline, CDR1 MNHEY and CDR2 SVGAGI. CDR3 region: CASRRTAGNQPQHF. The CDR3 nucleotides are TGTGCCAGCAGACGGACAGCGGGCAATCAGCCCCAGCATTTT.

The chain joins TRBV27 to TRBJ2-7; tentative D call: TRBD2 (6 bases). The length of the CDR3 is 15 residues. V dropped 6 bases and J dropped 5 bases, with 20 bases sitting between them. Germline V gene lookup returns CDR1 MNHEY and CDR2 SMNVEV (reference sequence). CDR3 protein: CASRRLRDGGNEQYF. As DNA, the CDR3 is TGTGCCAGCAGACGTCTCCGGGACGGGGGTAACGAGCAGTACTTC.

The chain links TRBV2 to TRBJ2-3; no firm D call. V was cut by 8 bases and J by 0 bases, with 12 bases left in between. The germline V gene has CDR1 SNHLY and CDR2 FYNNEI. This CDR3 contains 14 residues. The CDR3 DNA is TGTGCCAGCTTGGCGGCCCGTAGCACAGATACGCAGTATTTT. Translated, it gives CASLAARSTDTQYF.

This clone was counted only a few times. The CDR3 nucleotides read TGTGCCAGCAGCTGGCCAAACCAGGACCCCGCGAACACCGGGGAGCTGTTTTTT. Its protein is CASSWPNQDPANTGELFF. The chain links TRBV7-2 to TRBJ2-2; no clear D. Trimming shortened V by 4 bases and J by 0 bases, and 18 bases separated the two germline ends. The CDR3 has 18 residues. Per the germline V gene, CDR1 is SGHTA and CDR2 is FQGNSA.

This chain connects TRBV7-9 to TRBJ2-3; the D is unclear. Germline V gene data show CDR1 as SEHNR and CDR2 as FQNEAQ (reference sequence). The CDR3 extends over 11 amino acids. The ends were cut back, 3 bases at V and 4 bases at J, with 2 bases in the middle. CDR3 bases: TGTGCCAGCAGCTTGCCAGATACGCAGTATTTT. This sequence encodes CASSLPDTQYF.

V is TRBV5-6 and J is TRBJ2-2; D could derive from TRBD1 or TRBD2 (6 bases each). This CDR3 comprises 11 residues. V shed 2 bases and J shed 11 bases, with 7 bases lying between them. CDR1 is SGHDT, CDR2 YYEEEE, per germline. For the CDR3, the DNA is TGTGCCAGCAGCTTCGGGGGCGAGCTGTTTTTT. This gives the protein CASSFGGELFF.

The chain has TRBV4-1 and TRBJ2-1, with 12 bases lining up with TRBD2. Germline V gives CDR1 MGHRA, CDR2 YSYEKL. V was pared by 0 bases and J by 8 bases, with 5 bases of the junction left unmatched. This CDR3 is built from 16 residues. CDR3 region: CASSQELAGGLDEQFF. CDR3 sequence (DNA): TGCGCCAGCAGCCAAGAACTAGCGGGAGGACTGGATGAGCAGTTCTTC.

The genes are TRBV18 and TRBJ2-5; a possible D gene is TRBD2 (6 bases). Trimming shortened V by 6 bases and J by 2 bases, and 16 bases separated the two germline ends. Germline-derived CDR1 and CDR2 are KGHSH and LQKENI. The CDR3 consists of 15 residues. CDR3 sequence: CASSTEGLGQETQYF. For the CDR3, the DNA is TGTGCCAGCTCGACGGAGGGGTTAGGACAAGAGACCCAGTACTTC. Variable domain in full (rest from reference TRBV18 and TRBJ2-5): NAGVMQNPRHLVRRRGQEARLRCSPMKGHSHVYWYRQLPEEGLKFMVYLQKENIIDESGMPKERFSAEFPKEGPSILRIQQVVRGDSAAYFCASSTEGLGQETQYFGPGTRLLVL.

This clone showed up just a few times. V is TRBV7-9 and J is TRBJ2-2; TRBD1 matches at 9 bases. The CDR3 runs 17 residues. Germline CDR1 is SEHNR and CDR2 is FQNEAQ (reference sequence). V lost 5 bases to trimming and J lost 3 bases; unmatched junction nucleotides: 10. The CDR3 region has the DNA TGTGCCAGCAGCCCGCAACCCGGGACAGGGCACACCGGGGAGCTGTTTTTT. Protein product: CASSPQPGTGHTGELFF.

This sequence joins TRBV4-3 and TRBJ1-5; 7 nucleotides agree with TRBD1. In germline, CDR1 is LGHNA, CDR2 YSLEER. This CDR3 spans 18 amino acids. J gave up 0 bases and V 0 bases, and 8 bases lay outside the gene matches. The chain's CDR3 is CASSQDWDRLSSNQPQHF. The CDR3 DNA follows: TGCGCCAGCAGCCAAGATTGGGACAGACTAAGTAGCAATCAGCCCCAGCATTTT.

The J gene is TRBJ2-3, the V gene TRBV2; no reliable D call. Germline V gene sequence: CDR1 SNHLY, CDR2 FYNNEI. The germline V and J ends were trimmed by 4 bases and 2 bases, with 19 bases remaining between them. The CDR3 is 17 residues long. The CDR3 DNA reads TGTGCCAGCAGTGTCCTTGCTATCGGATTATACACAGATACGCAGTATTTT. Translating gives CASSVLAIGLYTDTQYF.

There are a few counts of this clone. V usage is TRBV28 and J usage is TRBJ2-3; possibly TRBD2 for D (6 bases). Germline V gene data show CDR1 as MDHEN and CDR2 as SYDVKM. With 5 bases removed from V and 7 bases from J, the gap between germline ends came to 13 bases. The CDR3 runs to 13 residues. The CDR3 nucleotides read TGTGCCAGCAGTCCCGCGACTAGTCATACGCAGTATTTT. Its translation: CASSPATSHTQYF. Full variable domain (missing parts from reference TRBV28 and TRBJ2-3): DVKVTQSSRYLVKRTGEKVFLECVQDMDHENMFWYRQDPGLGLRLIYFSYDVKMKEKGDIPEGYSVSREKKERFSLILESASTNQTSMYLCASSPATSHTQYFGPGTRLTVL.

J is TRBJ1-4 and V is TRBV29-1; D remains ambiguous. This CDR3 is built from 13 residues. The germline V gene encodes CDR1 SQVTM and CDR2 ANQGSEA. V shed 0 bases and J shed 0 bases, with 2 bases lying between them. Here the CDR3 reads CSVEESTNEKLFF. CDR3 sequence (DNA): TGCAGCGTTGAAGAATCAACTAATGAAAAACTGTTTTTT.

The J gene is TRBJ2-7, the V gene TRBV4-3, with D perhaps assigned TRBD1 or TRBD2 (5 bases each). This CDR3 region has 15 residues. Germline V gives CDR1 LGHNA, CDR2 YSLEER. The germline V and J ends were trimmed by 2 bases and 0 bases, with 11 bases remaining between them. The CDR3 reads CASSQSRDDSYEQYF. In DNA form, the CDR3 reads TGCGCCAGCAGCCAAAGTAGGGACGACTCCTACGAGCAGTACTTC.

For this clone: The sample holds other DNA sequences that translate to the same CDR3. The V call is TRBV27, the J call TRBJ2-3; TRBD2 aligns across 14 bases. The CDR3 has 17 residues. With 4 bases clipped from V and 6 bases from J, the junction kept 9 bases outside the gene matches. The V gene's germline CDR1 is MNHEY and CDR2 SMNVEV (reference sequence). The CDR3 here is CASSSPGTSGGPDTQYF. CDR3 nucleotide sequence: TGTGCCAGCAGTTCCCCCGGGACTAGCGGGGGACCGGATACGCAGTATTTT.

This chain links TRBV29-1 with TRBJ2-2; D is uncertain. The CDR3 is 13 amino acids. The germline CDR1 and CDR2 sequences are SQVTM and ANQGSEA. The V and J ends lost 5 bases and 4 bases respectively, with 11 bases between them. The CDR3 DNA is TGCAGCGTTATTTCAGGTTCCACCGGGGAGCTGTTTTTT. Residues: CSVISGSTGELFF.

The genes are TRBV27 and TRBJ1-1; 7 bases line up with TRBD1. The CDR3 runs 15 residues. Germline V gene lookup returns CDR1 MNHEY and CDR2 SMNVEV (reference sequence). The V and J ends lost 4 bases and 1 base, in that order; junction bases with no gene match: 6. This CDR3 reads CASSSLQGENTEAFF. CDR3 nucleotide sequence: TGTGCCAGCAGTTCCCTGCAGGGGGAGAACACTGAAGCTTTCTTT.

This clone came up a few times. V gene TRBV5-1 combines with J gene TRBJ1-5, with 7 positions matching TRBD1. Germline CDR1 and CDR2: SGHRS and YFSETQ. The CDR3 is 15 amino acids. After removal of 1 base from V and 2 bases from J, the junction contained 3 bases not matched to a gene. CDR3 protein: CASSLRGGGNQPQHF. DNA for the CDR3: TGCGCCAGCAGCTTGAGAGGGGGCGGCAATCAGCCCCAGCATTTT.